The source of this TCR beta chain is a study of shared clonotypes between healthy human individuals (dated by TCRdb to about 2020). The study in broad terms: A few men and a couple of women, aged 18 to 49 years, made up the cohort. Per donor, three plates each were used for CD4 naive and CD4 memory, two for CD8 naive, and one for CD8 memory. To estimate repertoire size and how much clonotype sharing occurs between individuals, the study deeply sequenced the blood TCR repertoires of roughly 5 healthy adults. Libraries were prepared and TCR repertoires were sequenced by different laboratories using diverse techniques, in order to increase sequencing depth and limit assay-specific biases. Each donor's leukapheresis produced roughly between roughly 0.9 and 8.9 billion PBMCs.

About this clone itself: Its target antigen remains unknown. Per-base qualities were not stored, and no clone one base away is much larger.

The trim is 2 bases for V and 4 bases for J, with a gap of 14 bases between the germline ends. The germline V gene provides CDR1 SGHDN and CDR2 FVKESK. Counted from cysteine to phenylalanine, this CDR3 has 15 amino acids. Only CDR3 DNA remains: 45 bases, in frame from the first base. The donors were healthy, HIV-negative adults with no recently reported acute infections or vaccinations. All donors were Caucasian adults living in Nashville, Tennessee, USA. CD4+ T cells were enriched through magnetic negative selection, after which naive cells were positively selected on CD45RA and the remaining negative fraction served as the memory subset. Blood was collected by leukapheresis, and PBMCs were isolated by Ficoll-Histopaque density gradient centrifugation and then cryopreserved in liquid nitrogen vapor phase. Analytical flow cytometry was used to check the purity and quantity of every magnetically sorted T cell population. From each sorted fraction, genomic DNA was isolated and quantified by UV absorbance on a Nanodrop 2000c.

Overall results and qualifications from the work: Compared with non-shared clonotypes, the clonotypes found in all four sorted-subset donors had higher generation probabilities. Incomplete sequencing was indicated by rarefaction of sorted-subset datasets, despite the large sequencing depth. Pairwise subsampling led to the expectation that sequencing depth would affect the degree of clonotype sharing among donors. Only blood was sampled, and tissue TCR repertoires likely differ from those in blood. Larger estimated clonotype richness was generally found for naive subsets than for memory subsets. When several donors were compared, the shared fraction of clonotypes was 5% to 6.5% for naive CD4, 3.5% to 4% for naive CD8, 2.3% for memory CD4, and less than 0.45% for memory CD8. The small number of donors limited the genetic and exposure-history diversity represented.

Using the deep immunoSEQ assay, TCR CDR3 regions were amplified from genomic DNA by multiplex PCR. For each cell subset, the extracted genomic DNA was distributed evenly across all wells of several immunoSEQ 96-well plates, and each plate served as one replicate. Each replicate PCR for sorted subsets received around 0.2 ug genomic DNA, equal to roughly 30,000 T cell genomes. Purified libraries were measured with a Qubit 3.0 fluorometer, size-checked on a Bioanalyzer 2100, and measured again with the KAPA Library Quantification kit. Every immunoSEQ 96-well plate was sequenced on a separate single-read 150-cycle Illumina NextSeq 550 flow cell. As for the authors' bioinformatics: Because only junctional sequences without quality scores were contained in the immunoSEQ output, filtering matching that applied to full-length reads could not be performed. To assign V/J genes and CDR3, sequences were annotated against IMGT germline references using PyIR, a Python wrapper for IgBLAST v1.9. Reads were filtered out if the reads had weak V/J assignments (E-value above 1e-6), no CDR3, stop codons, out-of-frame junctions, or ambiguous translated residues. V3J clonotypes were defined as sequences sharing the same inferred V gene, J gene, and CDR3 amino acid sequence. Percentage overlap between repertoires was computed as shared unique clonotypes divided by the size of the smaller repertoire. Three approaches were used to assess repertoire richness: RTK rarefaction, the Chao1 estimator, and Recon v2.1 estimates of unobserved clonotypes. OLGA was used to compute generation probabilities for all TCRbeta clonotypes that the gDNA method yielded from a handful of donors. TCRdb stores this immuneACCESS table with in-frame sequences only. Part of the clones is absent; in the studies checked, under half of the shortfall reflects unresolved V genes, and no reason is known for the rest. V and J calls and clone size come straight from that table; D and trimming were deduced from the DNA. This sample is represented by some 2 million clones; 95% of them were singletons. The ten biggest clones cover roughly 0.13% of the sample.

The rearrangement combines TRBV14 with TRBJ1-2; TRBD1 is perhaps the D gene, given 5 matching bases. This TCR came from a man aged 18 to 29 in good health. The sample taken for sequencing was naive CD4+ T cells sorted from blood. The cell subset or site label for this specimen denotes: CD45RA+ positively selected. At the DNA level, the sequence is TGTGCCAGCAGCCAACAGGGCCCATCCATCTATGGCTACACCTTC. Translation gives CASSQQGPSIYGYTF.